The next 26 T cell receptor beta chains were all read from a single sample in a study of T cell responses to AZD1222 COVID-19 vaccine. TCRdb's table, derived via immunoSEQ multiplex PCR, lists solely in-frame clones and lacks some. Of approximately 24,000 clones listed, 88% are singletons. The sequencing here drew on peripheral blood, taken 28 days after the second AZD1222 dose. The receptors were gathered from an adult who received the AZD1222 COVID-19 vaccine.

The gene calls are TRBV4-1 and TRBJ2-3, with 8 bases aligning to TRBD2. From germline, CDR1 is MGHRA and CDR2 YSYEKL. The ends lost 0 bases at V and 6 bases at J; junction bases unmatched: 2. The CDR3 spans 14 residues. The DNA for the CDR3 is TGCGCCAGCAGCCAAGAAGCGGGGGATGATACGCAGTATTTT. This codes for CASSQEAGDDTQYF.

The chain couples TRBV11-2 to TRBJ2-1, with 8 bases matching TRBD2. This CDR3 is 17 amino acids long. CDR1 is SGHAT and CDR2 is FQNNGV in the germline V gene. The junction had 20 bases not matched to a gene; V was cut back by 5 bases and J by 11 bases. The DNA for the CDR3 is TGTGCCAGCAGCCCCCGTCCGGGGGGGACTCCCGCCCCACAGCAGTTCTTC. Amino acid sequence: CASSPRPGGTPAPQQFF.

The chain uses TRBV7-9 and TRBJ1-1; no definite D call. V lost 6 bases and J 1 base, leaving 12 bases between the germline ends. Per germline, CDR1 SEHNR and CDR2 FQNEAQ (reference sequence). CDR3 length: 14 residues. The CDR3 sequence is CASSLYGENTEAFF. The DNA of the CDR3 is TGTGCCAGCAGTCTCTATGGAGAGAACACTGAAGCTTTCTTT.

J is TRBJ1-6 and V is TRBV10-2, with a weak D call TRBD1 (5 bases). Germline CDR1 and CDR2: WSHSY and SAAADI. Trimming left V 6 bases short and J 4 bases short, with 13 bases between. The CDR3 length is 15 residues. The CDR3 region is CASSPKDTYNSPLHF. The CDR3 bases are TGCGCCAGCAGCCCCAAGGACACTTATAATTCACCCCTCCACTTT.

V gene TRBV2 combines with J gene TRBJ1-5; the D is unclear. The V gene's germline CDR1 is SNHLY and CDR2 FYNNEI. The CDR3 spans 13 residues. Trimming removed 7 bases from V and 11 bases from J, with 18 bases in between. The CDR3 region has the DNA TGTGCCAGCAAACGTTTTGGGTTCCCGGCCCAGCATTTT. Protein sequence: CASKRFGFPAQHF.

This chain connects TRBV5-1 to TRBJ2-7; D might be TRBD1 or TRBD2, each matching 6 bases. CDR1 and CDR2 from the germline V gene are SGHRS and YFSETQ. Trimming took off 1 base at V and 3 bases at J, with 11 bases between the two ends. The CDR3 spans 14 residues. The CDR3 is CASSLRGEGYEQYF. The CDR3 DNA is TGCGCCAGCAGCTTGAGGGGGGAAGGCTACGAGCAGTACTTC.

This chain connects TRBV7-2 to TRBJ1-2; 8 bases match TRBD1. V shed 5 bases and J 1 base; nucleotides not matched to a gene: 3. The germline V gene has CDR1 SGHTA and CDR2 FQGNSA. The CDR3 is 14 amino acids. CDR3 bases: TGTGCCAGCAGCCCGGGACAGGTTAACTATGGCTACACCTTC. It encodes CASSPGQVNYGYTF.

J is TRBJ1-2 and V is TRBV9; unclear D gene. Per germline, CDR1 SGDLS and CDR2 YYNGEE. The germline V and J ends were trimmed by 4 bases and 3 bases, with 16 bases remaining between them. CDR3 length: 15 amino acids. The CDR3 bases are TGTGCCAGCAGCAGAAGGCAGAAGGCTGACTATGGCTACACCTTC. Translation: CASSRRQKADYGYTF.

This clone was observed a single time. V and J are TRBV6-2 or TRBV6-3 and TRBJ2-7; D perhaps matches TRBD1 (7 bases). With 3 bases removed from V and 5 bases from J, the gap between germline ends came to 20 bases. The CDR3 has 16 amino acids. CDR1 is MNHEY, CDR2 SVGEGT, per germline. This CDR3 reads CASSYKRQGGLDEQYF. The DNA of the CDR3 is TGTGCCAGCAGTTATAAGAGACAGGGAGGATTGGACGAGCAGTACTTC.

The CDR3 region has the DNA TGTGCCAGCAGTTACGGGACAGGGGTTCAGCCCCAGCATTTT. Its protein product is CASSYGTGVQPQHF. V gene TRBV6-2 or TRBV6-3 combines with J gene TRBJ1-5; 10 nucleotides match TRBD1. V lost 2 bases, J lost 6 bases, and 1 base stayed unmatched. This CDR3 has 14 residues. In germline, CDR1 is MNHEY, CDR2 SVGEGT.

The rearrangement links TRBV6-2 or TRBV6-3 to TRBJ1-5; D gene uncertain. The CDR3 totals 16 residues. Germline-derived CDR1 and CDR2 are MNHEY and SVGEGT. Trimming took off 4 bases at V and 0 bases at J, with 13 bases between the two ends. The DNA of the CDR3 is TGTGCCAGCAGTTTTCCCGCCATTAATAGCAATCAGCCCCAGCATTTT. Its protein is CASSFPAINSNQPQHF.

There are a few counts of this clone. The chain joins TRBV6-5 to TRBJ1-4; perhaps TRBD1 as D (5 bases). Germline CDR1 MNHEY, CDR2 SVGAGI. The CDR3 loop spans 15 amino acids. The V end was cut by 6 bases, the J end by 0 bases, with 11 bases between. The CDR3 sequence: CASSPGPATNEKLFF. DNA for the CDR3: TGTGCCAGCAGCCCGGGACCTGCAACTAATGAAAAACTGTTTTTT.

This clone was seen just once. This chain uses TRBV2 with TRBJ1-2; 10 bases map to TRBD1. Germline lookup yields CDR1 SNHLY and CDR2 FYNNEI. The trim removed 3 bases at V and 8 bases at J, leaving 12 bases unmatched. CDR3 size: 16 residues. The CDR3, as DNA: TGTGCCAGCAGTGAGCTTCACCGGGACAGGGGCGGAGGCTACACCTTC. Protein product: CASSELHRDRGGGYTF.

V usage is TRBV6-1 and J usage is TRBJ1-2; D not certain. Germline V gene lookup returns CDR1 MNHNS and CDR2 SASEGT. The CDR3 contains 13 residues. V dropped 1 base and J dropped 3 bases, with 6 bases sitting between them. CDR3: CASSEGHYYGYTF. The CDR3 nucleotides are TGTGCCAGCAGTGAAGGACACTACTATGGCTACACCTTC.

The sample holds a few counts of this clone. The rearrangement joins TRBV2 to TRBJ2-3, with 8 bases aligning to TRBD2. Germline-derived CDR1 and CDR2 are SNHLY and FYNNEI. V was pared by 3 bases and J by 4 bases, with 15 bases of the junction left unmatched. This CDR3 is built from 18 residues. CDR3 sequence: CASSDLAGGLNPADTQYF. The CDR3 DNA reads TGTGCCAGCAGTGATTTGGCGGGGGGCCTGAACCCGGCAGATACGCAGTATTTT.

This chain links TRBV6-5 with TRBJ1-4; 7 nucleotides line up with TRBD1. The J segment lost 5 bases and the V segment lost 6 bases, leaving 3 bases of the junction unmatched. This CDR3 is built from 13 residues. Looked up from germline, CDR1 is MNHEY and CDR2 is SVGAGI. The CDR3 DNA reads TGTGCCAGCAGACCGACAGGGAATGAAAAACTGTTTTTT. Translated: CASRPTGNEKLFF.

The CDR3 sequence is CASSPPGLAANEQFF. In DNA form, the CDR3 reads TGTGCCAGCAGTCCCCCGGGACTAGCGGCGAATGAGCAGTTCTTC. The chain joins TRBV25-1 to TRBJ2-1, with TRBD2 matching over 11 bases. Germline trimming cut 5 bases from V and 7 bases from J; bases unmatched to any gene: 7. CDR3 length: 15 residues. Germline lookup yields CDR1 MGHDK and CDR2 SYGVNS.

The DNA of the CDR3 is TGTGCCAGCAGTCTTAATGGGCCTCAGCGGGGAAGCTCCTACAATGAGCAGTTCTTC. This codes for CASSLNGPQRGSSYNEQFF. V usage is TRBV3-1 (or the pseudogene TRBV3-2) and J usage is TRBJ2-1; 7 bases fit TRBD2. The CDR3 is 19 residues long. Germline V gene sequence: CDR1 LGHDT, CDR2 YNNKEL (reference sequence). With V trimmed by 6 bases and J by 0 bases, 17 bases remained unmatched.

The CDR3 loop reads CASSATGGAVDTQYF. The CDR3 nucleotides read TGTGCCAGCAGTGCGACCGGGGGGGCGGTGGATACGCAGTATTTT. The gene calls are TRBV6-4 and TRBJ2-3; the match to TRBD2 covers 8 bases. CDR1 MRHNA and CDR2 SNTAGT come from the germline V gene. This CDR3 region has 15 residues. The junction had 9 bases not matched to a gene; V was cut back by 4 bases and J by 6 bases.

CDR3 amino acids: CASSPGGSLDTQYF. The CDR3 nucleotides read TGTGCCAGCAGTCCGGGGGGGTCCTTAGATACGCAGTATTTT. The chain joins TRBV28 to TRBJ2-3; 8 bases match TRBD2. CDR1 and CDR2 from the germline V gene are MDHEN and SYDVKM. This CDR3 contains 14 residues. V shed 5 bases and J 5 bases; nucleotides not matched to a gene: 6.

The genes are TRBV27 and TRBJ1-1; D not certain. This CDR3 has 14 residues. In germline, CDR1 is MNHEY, CDR2 SMNVEV (reference sequence). V was cut by 6 bases and J by 0 bases, with 11 bases left in between. The CDR3, as DNA: TGTGCCAGCAGATTGGGTCTCATGAACACTGAAGCTTTCTTT. Amino acid sequence: CASRLGLMNTEAFF.

The CDR3 DNA is TGCGCCAGCAGCCAAAGAGGGGCAGGGGACTACTTTGGGGCCAACGTCCTGACTTTC. Protein: CASSQRGAGDYFGANVLTF. The chain is built from TRBV4-3 and TRBJ2-6; a possible D gene is TRBD2 (7 bases). CDR3 length equals 19 residues. Germline lookup yields CDR1 LGHNA and CDR2 YSLEER. The V end was cut by 2 bases, the J end by 3 bases, with 20 bases between.

The V call is TRBV5-4, the J call TRBJ1-4; D is uncertain. V was shortened by 3 bases and J by 4 bases, with 1 base between the two germline ends. Germline values: CDR1 SGHNT, CDR2 YYREEE (reference sequence). The CDR3 consists of 11 residues. CDR3 sequence reads: CASSYNEKLFF. Here the CDR3 DNA reads TGTGCCAGCAGCTATAATGAAAAACTGTTTTTT.

This sequence joins TRBV7-2 and TRBJ2-7, with TRBD2 matching 12 bases. Germline lookup yields CDR1 SGHTA and CDR2 FQGNSA. The CDR3 is made up of 17 amino acids. Trimming cost V 6 bases and J 0 bases; bases outside gene matches: 9. The CDR3 protein is CASSQSASGGVSYEQYF. CDR3 nucleotides: TGTGCCAGCAGTCAATCGGCTAGCGGGGGGGTCTCCTACGAGCAGTACTTC.

This chain uses TRBV2 with TRBJ2-3; D is unclear. The CDR3 loop spans 12 amino acids. Trimming cost V 1 base and J 7 bases, with 6 bases left between them. Germline V gene data show CDR1 as SNHLY and CDR2 as FYNNEI. In DNA form, the CDR3 reads TGTGCCAGCAGTGAAGAGGGCTATACGCAGTATTTT. Its translation: CASSEEGYTQYF.

This chain joins TRBV5-4 and TRBJ2-3; 13 bases are a match to TRBD2. Per germline, CDR1 SGHNT and CDR2 YYREEE (reference sequence). Losses at the gene ends were 5 bases for V and 8 bases for J; bases not matched to a gene: 11. This CDR3 has 16 residues. The CDR3 region has the DNA TGTGCCAGCAGTACCGGGACTAGCGGGGCCCGAACTACGCAGTATTTT. Amino acids: CASSTGTSGARTTQYF.